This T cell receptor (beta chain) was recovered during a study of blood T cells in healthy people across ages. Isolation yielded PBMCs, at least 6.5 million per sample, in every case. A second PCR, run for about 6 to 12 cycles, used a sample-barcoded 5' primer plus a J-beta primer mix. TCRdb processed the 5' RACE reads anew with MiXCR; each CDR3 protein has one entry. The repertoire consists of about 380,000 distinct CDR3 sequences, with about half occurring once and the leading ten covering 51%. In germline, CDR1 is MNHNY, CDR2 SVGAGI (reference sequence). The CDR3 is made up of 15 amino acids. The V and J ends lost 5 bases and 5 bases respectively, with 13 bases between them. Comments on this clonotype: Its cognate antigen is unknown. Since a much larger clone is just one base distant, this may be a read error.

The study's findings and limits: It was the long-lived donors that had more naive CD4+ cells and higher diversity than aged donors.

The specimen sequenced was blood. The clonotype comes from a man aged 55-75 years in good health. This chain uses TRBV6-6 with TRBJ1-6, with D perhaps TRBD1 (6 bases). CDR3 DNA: TGTGCCAGCAGTCAACAGGGATCCCATAATTCACCCCTCCACTTT. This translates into CASSQQGSHNSPLHF.